A single TCR beta chain is shown here with its context. Its antigen is unknown. After removal of 4 bases from V and 5 bases from J, the junction contained 8 bases not matched to a gene. The CDR3 consists of 16 residues. Germline CDR1 reads SGHNT; CDR2 reads YYREEE (reference sequence). Profiling relied on immunoSEQ multiplex PCR, and the TCRdb table lists in-frame clones only, not all of them. Of 170,000 or so clones detected, roughly nine tenths appear once; the ten largest clones hold 2.6%. This sample was taken from a study of T cell responses to AZD1222 COVID-19 vaccine. Findings and limits, study-wide: When two AZD1222 doses had been given, Spike-specific TCR breadth and depth rose. It was only a handful of AZD1222 recipients who were seropositive at baseline.

The sample consisted of peripheral blood, taken on day 0 of AZD1222 vaccination. The chain links TRBV5-4 to TRBJ2-7; TRBD2 agrees at 14 bases. The origin of this receptor is an adult in good health. CDR3 nucleotides: TGTGCCAGCAGCCAGGGACTAGCGGGAGAATTGAACGAGCAGTACTTC. Its protein product is CASSQGLAGELNEQYF.